A single sample gave rise to the 13 T cell receptor beta chains below, sequenced in a study of T cells in Graves' hyperthyroidism and ophthalmopathy. Amplification of TCR beta CDR3 regions used RNA as the template. The HTBI primer set drove a first-round RT-PCR of the TCR CDR3. TCRdb re-derived calls from the multiplex PCR reads in MiXCR, one entry per CDR3 protein. This table holds around 610,000 distinct CDR3 sequences, under 15% found once. Sequences were obtained from blood. These receptors originate from a woman in her 40s with Graves' ophthalmopathy.

This clonotype occurred many times. A junction end diverges from the germline sequence, so it may reflect a read error. The genes are TRBV12-3 or TRBV12-4 and TRBJ1-2, with a possible D match to TRBD1 (6 bases). CDR3 size: 11 residues. The CDR3 sequence: CASSRQEKPLF. CDR3 nucleotides: TGTGCCAGCAGTCGACAGGAAAAGCCGCTCTTC.

This clonotype was recorded at least ten times. The J gene is TRBJ2-5, the V gene TRBV6-5; D remains unclear. Germline V lookup: CDR1 MNHEY, CDR2 SVGAGI. V was cut by 8 bases and J by 4 bases, with 14 bases left in between. This CDR3 region has 13 residues. CDR3 sequence (DNA): TGTGCCAGCTACCCATTACCCCCAGAGACCCAGTACTTC. Protein: CASYPLPPETQYF.

This clonotype has ten or more counts. This sequence joins TRBV4-2 and TRBJ2-5; the D gene is possibly TRBD2 (6 bases). Germline loops: CDR1 LGHNA, CDR2 YNFKEQ. This CDR3 is 16 amino acids long. V lost 4 bases and J 5 bases, leaving 20 bases between the germline ends. Written as DNA, the CDR3 is TGTGCCAGCAGCCCTCGACTAGGATTAGAGAGGGAGACCCAGTACTTC. Protein product: CASSPRLGLERETQYF.

This clonotype was recorded many times. The genes are TRBV12-3 or TRBV12-4 and TRBJ1-5; D ambiguous. Trimming pared 7 bases from V and 7 bases from J, leaving 11 bases between. The CDR3 has 12 residues. The CDR3, as DNA: TGTGCCAGCACGATCTATGGGCAGCCCCAGCATTTT. Its translation is CASTIYGQPQHF.

In this sample, this clonotype turned up many times. V gene TRBV15 combines with J gene TRBJ2-5, with TRBD1 identical over 11 bases. This CDR3 is 15 amino acids long. The junction had 4 bases not matched to a gene; V was cut back by 0 bases and J by 7 bases. Germline loops: CDR1 LNHNV, CDR2 YYDKDF (reference sequence). DNA for the CDR3: TGTGCCACCAGCAGAGAGGGACAGGGGGTCGGGACCCAGTACTTC. Amino acid sequence: CATSREGQGVGTQYF.

Many counts were recorded for this clonotype. The genes are TRBV4-1 and TRBJ2-5; possible D gene TRBD1, 6 bases. Germline V gives CDR1 MGHRA, CDR2 YSYEKL. Trimming left V 1 base short and J 4 bases short, with 19 bases between. This CDR3 has 17 residues. This CDR3 reads CASSQVFGRGNRETQYF. The CDR3 DNA reads as TGCGCCAGCAGCCAAGTGTTCGGCAGGGGAAACCGAGAGACCCAGTACTTC.

This clonotype was observed at least ten times. The J gene is TRBJ2-5, the V gene TRBV7-2; 11 nucleotides agree with TRBD2. Per the germline V gene, CDR1 is SGHTA and CDR2 is FQGNSA. V shed 7 bases, J shed 7 bases, and the junction held 14 bases outside the gene matches. The CDR3 runs to 16 residues. The chain's CDR3 is CASTRTRLAGGVTQYF. The CDR3 DNA reads as TGTGCCAGCACCCGTACCCGTTTAGCGGGAGGGGTGACCCAGTACTTC.

There are many counts of this clonotype. This chain joins TRBV6-5 and TRBJ2-7, with no clear D. Germline assignment: CDR1 MNHEY and CDR2 SVGAGI. V gave up 2 bases and J gave up 5 bases, with 7 bases separating them. CDR3 length: 12 amino acids. This chain's CDR3 is CASSYDRHEQYF. The CDR3 nucleotides are TGTGCCAGCAGTTACGACCGGCACGAGCAGTACTTC.

A few counts support this clonotype. A junction end diverges from the germline sequence, so it may reflect a read error. The rearrangement joins TRBV4-2 to TRBJ1-1, with 8 bases fitting TRBD1. The CDR3 loop spans 13 amino acids. CDR1 is LGHNA, CDR2 YNFKEQ, per germline. CDR3 region: CAGSQGANTEAFF. In DNA form, the CDR3 reads TGTGCCGGCAGCCAGGGGGCGAACACTGAAGCTTTCTTT.

The gene calls are TRBV30 and TRBJ2-5; 9 nucleotides line up with TRBD2. The CDR3 length is 13 residues. J lost 5 bases, V lost 3 bases, and 4 bases had no gene match. Germline CDR1 is GTSNPN and CDR2 is SVGIG (reference sequence). The CDR3, as DNA: TGTGCCTGGAGCAGCGGGAGGTCGGAGACCCAGTACTTC. Its protein product is CAWSSGRSETQYF.

Many counts were recorded for this clonotype. J is TRBJ2-7 and V is TRBV20-1; D perhaps matches TRBD1 (5 bases). The germline V gene has CDR1 DFQATT and CDR2 SNEGSKA (reference sequence). This CDR3 has 11 amino acids. Trimming cost V 3 bases and J 2 bases, with 5 bases left between them. CDR3 DNA sequence: TGCAGTGCTAGCAGGGCCTACGAGCAGTACTTC. The encoded protein is CSASRAYEQYF.

This chain connects TRBV7-9 to TRBJ1-2; D may be TRBD1 (6 bases). Germline loops: CDR1 SEHNR, CDR2 FQNEAQ (reference sequence). The CDR3 spans 12 residues. V was shortened by 5 bases and J by 4 bases, with 8 bases between the two germline ends. The chain's CDR3 is CASSAGAYGYTF. In DNA form, the CDR3 reads TGTGCCAGCAGCGCGGGGGCCTATGGCTACACCTTC.

This clonotype came up many times. The chain is built from TRBV30 and TRBJ2-2, with D maybe TRBD2 (6 bases). Germline lookup yields CDR1 GTSNPN and CDR2 SVGIG (reference sequence). Trimming left V 1 base short and J 3 bases short, with 12 bases between. The CDR3 spans 15 residues. CDR3 DNA: TGTGCCTGGAGTGCCGGAGGGGCGGACACCGGGGAGCTGTTTTTT. Amino acid sequence: CAWSAGGADTGELFF. The full variable domain, its missing parts supplied by reference TRBV30 and TRBJ2-2, is SQTIHQWPATLVQPVGSPLSLECTVEGTSNPNLYWYRQAAGRGLQLLFYSVGIGQISSEVPQNLSASRPQDRQFILSSKKLLLSDSGFYLCAWSAGGADTGELFFGEGSRLTVL.